This T cell receptor (beta chain) was sequenced in a study of T cells in Graves' hyperthyroidism and ophthalmopathy. Study background: Upon initial diagnosis and before any treatment, peripheral blood was collected. Overall study results and limits: Patients with ophthalmopathy were separated from those with stable hyperthyroidism by a 13 V-J model.

With duration under 3 months, ophthalmopathy was active: Clinical Activity Score at least 3, NOSPECS at least 4. It was 8 to 10 ml of fresh peripheral blood that supplied the PBMCs. Researchers amplified the TCR beta CDR3 regions from RNA transcripts. First-round RT-PCR with HTBI primers amplified the TCR CDR3 region. TCRdb ran MiXCR on the multiplex PCR reads and lists one entry per CDR3 protein. Of fewer than 350,000 distinct CDR3 sequences listed, 15% to 20% are singletons. Germline assignment: CDR1 GTSNPN and CDR2 SVGIG (reference sequence). This CDR3 has 14 residues. Deletions cut 1 base from V and 0 bases from J, with 7 bases between. This clonotype was counted many times. Its antigen is still unknown.

This receptor was obtained from a man aged 45-65 years with Graves' ophthalmopathy. Sequencing was done on a sample of blood. The genes are TRBV30 and TRBJ1-5, with D unclear. The CDR3 nucleotides are TGTGCCTGGAGTGGGACGGCTAGCAATCAGCCCCAGCATTTT. Its protein is CAWSGTASNQPQHF.